This T cell receptor (beta chain) was captured by sequencing in a study of T cells after yellow fever vaccination. Study-level information: Fractions low in cell number were prepared with SMART-Seq v4 Ultra Low Input.

This CDR3 contains 15 residues. Trimming removed 6 bases from V and 4 bases from J; junction bases left unmatched: 8. In TCRdb, the 5' RACE reads were re-called with MiXCR into one record per CDR3 protein. The sample comprises a few hundred thousand distinct CDR3 sequences, roughly 8.4% of which are singletons, and 17% rests with the top ten. As to this clonotype: Its antigen is not known.

Study observations and caveats: Booster samples showed a return of most primary-vaccination clones (roughly 95% CD4, approximately 85% CD8). The appearance of a small share of clonotypes in both CD4 and CD8 compartments was observed.

Sequenced material: PBMCs, taken around 45 days after the first yellow fever vaccination. The V and J genes are TRBV12-3 or TRBV12-4 and TRBJ1-1; 10 nucleotides line up with TRBD1. The clonotype comes from a man between 18 and 35 years old who received the YFV17D yellow fever vaccine. DNA for the CDR3: TGTGCCAGCAGGAGGGACAGGGGAATGTTCACTGAAGCTTTCTTT. Amino acid sequence: CASRRDRGMFTEAFF.